This T cell receptor (beta chain) was observed in a study of vaccination and CD4 T cells after COVID-19. The treatment here: roughly 11-day PBMC culture with coronavirus spike peptide pools or control peptides (ViraFEST assay). Following a culture period (less than eleven days), negative selection was used to isolate CD4+ T cells. The V and J ends lost 4 bases and 5 bases respectively, with 11 bases between them. This CDR3 is 12 amino acids long. Germline-derived CDR1 and CDR2 are GTSNPN and SVGIG (reference sequence). This clonotype was seen more than once but under ten times. Its antigen is unknown. The study sequenced cultured CD4+ T cell DNA using the Oncomine TCR Beta short-read assay. A single record per CDR3 protein comes from TCRdb applying MiXCR to the PCR reads. This table holds some 15,000 distinct CDR3 sequences, 40% to 60% found once.

The sequence came from a human donor who had recovered from COVID-19. Sequencing used CD4+ T cells from blood, cultured in vitro, obtained before SARS-CoV-2 vaccination. The chain has TRBV30 and TRBJ1-2; D is unclear. CDR3 DNA sequence: TGTGCCTGGAATCCCGTCGGGTATGGCTACACCTTC. This sequence encodes CAWNPVGYGYTF.